These 9 T cell receptor beta chains originate from one sample sequenced in a study of blood T cell repertoires in COVID-19. Some clones are missing from TCRdb's copy, which holds only in-frame ones; the method was immunoSEQ multiplex PCR. The data hold fewer than 350,000 clones, with roughly 87% observed a single time. The sequencing input was peripheral blood. The receptors stem from a man aged 18 to 35 with active or convalescent COVID-19.

The V gene is TRBV27, the J gene TRBJ2-7; D may be TRBD2 (5 bases). Per the germline V gene, CDR1 is MNHEY and CDR2 is SMNVEV (reference sequence). With 0 bases removed from V and 3 bases from J, the gap between germline ends came to 6 bases. CDR3 length equals 13 residues. The CDR3 DNA is TGTGCCAGCAGTTTATCTGGAGGCTACGAGCAGTACTTC. Translation gives CASSLSGGYEQYF.

J is TRBJ1-5 and V is TRBV12-3 or TRBV12-4; D gene ambiguous. The V end was cut by 3 bases, the J end by 4 bases, with 7 bases between. The CDR3 spans 13 residues. DNA for the CDR3: TGTGCCAGCAGTTTCCCCGGGAATCAGCCCCAGCATTTT. Protein product: CASSFPGNQPQHF.

The V gene is TRBV4-1, the J gene TRBJ1-2; maybe TRBD1 (5 bases). Germline-derived CDR1 and CDR2 are MGHRA and YSYEKL. CDR3 length equals 14 residues. Trimming cost V 1 base and J 8 bases, with 14 bases left between them. The CDR3 DNA follows: TGCGCCAGCAGCCAAGTCGGGACTGCTAAAGGCTACACCTTC. Protein product: CASSQVGTAKGYTF.

As regards this clone: Its ends do not fully match the called genes, so a read error is possible. This chain joins TRBV9 and TRBJ1-2; the D gene is possibly TRBD1 (5 bases). Germline V gene lookup returns CDR1 SGDLS and CDR2 YYNGEE. The length of the CDR3 is 14 residues. CDR3: CASSVGQSQANSAF. The CDR3 DNA reads as TGTGCCAGCAGCGTGGGGCAATCCCAGGCTAACTCCGCGTTC.

The chain couples TRBV19 to TRBJ2-2; 8 bases are a match to TRBD2. V lost 6 bases, J lost 5 bases, and 11 bases stayed unmatched. The germline V gene encodes CDR1 LNHDA and CDR2 SQIVND (reference sequence). This CDR3 spans 16 amino acids. CDR3 coding DNA: TGTGCCAGTAGGACAGTCGGCGGGGGGCTAACCGGGGAGCTGTTTTTT. This sequence encodes CASRTVGGGLTGELFF. Based on the CDR3 plus reference TRBV19 and TRBJ2-2, the full variable domain is DGGITQSPKYLFRKEGQNVTLSCEQNLNHDAMYWYRQDPGQGLRLIYYSQIVNDFQKGDIAEGYSVSREKKESFPLTVTSAQKNPTAFYLCASRTVGGGLTGELFFGEGSRLTVL.

The V and J genes are TRBV9 and TRBJ2-3; 11 bases map to TRBD2. This CDR3 comprises 22 residues. The V gene's germline CDR1 is SGDLS and CDR2 YYNGEE. The trim removed 0 bases at V and 0 bases at J, leaving 18 bases unmatched. This chain's CDR3 is CASSVVPSFTSGSQSSTDTQYF. Here the CDR3 DNA reads TGTGCCAGCAGCGTAGTCCCCTCCTTTACTAGCGGGAGTCAATCTAGCACAGATACGCAGTATTTT.

The V and J genes are TRBV25-1 and TRBJ2-5; the match to TRBD1 covers 7 bases. The germline gives CDR1 MGHDK, CDR2 SYGVNS. The CDR3 runs to 16 residues. V gave up 3 bases and J gave up 5 bases; unmatched junction bases: 12. CDR3 amino acids: CASSDQNTGVYETQYF. DNA for the CDR3: TGTGCCAGCAGTGACCAAAATACAGGGGTCTACGAGACCCAGTACTTC.

The chain combines TRBV10-1 with TRBJ2-3, with 12 bases fitting TRBD2. This CDR3 comprises 17 residues. The germline CDR1 and CDR2 sequences are WNHNN and SYGVQD (reference sequence). J lost 2 bases, V lost 2 bases, and 5 bases had no gene match. The DNA of the CDR3 is TGCGCCAGCAGTGAGACCAGGACTAGCGGGATCACAGATACGCAGTATTTT. It specifies CASSETRTSGITDTQYF.

The genes are TRBV10-3 and TRBJ1-2; D not certain. V lost 0 bases to trimming and J lost 5 bases, with 13 bases between them. This CDR3 has 15 amino acids. Per germline, CDR1 ENHRY and CDR2 SYGVKD. The CDR3 loop reads CAISESPEGSYGYTF. In DNA, the CDR3 is TGTGCCATCAGTGAGTCGCCAGAAGGGAGTTATGGCTACACCTTC.